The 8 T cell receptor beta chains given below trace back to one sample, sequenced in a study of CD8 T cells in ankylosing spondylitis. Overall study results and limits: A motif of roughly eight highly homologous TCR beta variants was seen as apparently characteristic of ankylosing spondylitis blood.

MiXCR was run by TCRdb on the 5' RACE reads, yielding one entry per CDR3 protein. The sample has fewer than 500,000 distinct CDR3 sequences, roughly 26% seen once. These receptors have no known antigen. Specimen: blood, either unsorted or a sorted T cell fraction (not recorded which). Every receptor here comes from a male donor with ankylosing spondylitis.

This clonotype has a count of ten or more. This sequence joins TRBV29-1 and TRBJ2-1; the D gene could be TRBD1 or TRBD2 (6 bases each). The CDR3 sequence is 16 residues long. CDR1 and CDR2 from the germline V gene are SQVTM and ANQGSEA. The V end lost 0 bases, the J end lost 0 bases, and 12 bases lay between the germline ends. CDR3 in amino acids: CSVEDPGARSYNEQFF. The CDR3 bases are TGCAGCGTTGAAGATCCGGGGGCTCGCTCCTACAATGAGCAGTTCTTC.

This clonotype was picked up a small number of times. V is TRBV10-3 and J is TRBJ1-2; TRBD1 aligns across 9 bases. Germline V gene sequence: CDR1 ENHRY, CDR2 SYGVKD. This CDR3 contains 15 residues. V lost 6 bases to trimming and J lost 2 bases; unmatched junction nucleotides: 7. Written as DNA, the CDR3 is TGTGCCATCAGATCCGGACAGGGGTTGAACTATGGCTACACCTTC. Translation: CAIRSGQGLNYGYTF.

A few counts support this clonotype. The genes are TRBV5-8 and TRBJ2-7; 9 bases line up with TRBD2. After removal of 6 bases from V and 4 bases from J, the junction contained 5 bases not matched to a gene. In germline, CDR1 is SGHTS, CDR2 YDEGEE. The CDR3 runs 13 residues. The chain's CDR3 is CASIPSGIYEQYF. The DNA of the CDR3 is TGTGCCAGCATCCCTAGCGGGATTTACGAGCAGTACTTC.

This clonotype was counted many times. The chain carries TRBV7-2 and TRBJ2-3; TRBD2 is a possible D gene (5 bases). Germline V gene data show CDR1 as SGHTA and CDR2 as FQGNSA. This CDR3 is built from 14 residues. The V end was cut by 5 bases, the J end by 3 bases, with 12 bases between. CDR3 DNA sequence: TGTGCCAGCAGCCCGGGAATCACAACAGATACGCAGTATTTT. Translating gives CASSPGITTDTQYF.

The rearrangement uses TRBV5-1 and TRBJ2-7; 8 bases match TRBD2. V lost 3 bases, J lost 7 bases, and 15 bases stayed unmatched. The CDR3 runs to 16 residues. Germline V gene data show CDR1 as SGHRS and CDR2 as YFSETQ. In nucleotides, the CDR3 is TGCGCCAGCAGCTATGGAGTCGGGAGGGCCTTACGGGAGCAGTACTTC. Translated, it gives CASSYGVGRALREQYF.

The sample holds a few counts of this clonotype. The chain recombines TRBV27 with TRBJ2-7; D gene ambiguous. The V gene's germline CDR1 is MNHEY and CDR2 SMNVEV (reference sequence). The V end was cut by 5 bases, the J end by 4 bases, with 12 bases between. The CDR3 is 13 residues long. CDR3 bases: TGTGCCAGCAGTCTCCCCGTCGTATACGAGCAGTACTTC. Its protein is CASSLPVVYEQYF.

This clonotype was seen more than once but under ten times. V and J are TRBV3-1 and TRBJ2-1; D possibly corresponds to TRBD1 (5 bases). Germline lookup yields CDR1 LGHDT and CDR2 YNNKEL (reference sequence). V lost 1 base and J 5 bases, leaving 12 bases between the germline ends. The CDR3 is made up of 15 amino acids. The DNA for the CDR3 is TGTGCCAGCAGCCAAGGCCCCGGACACAACAATGAGCAGTTCTTC. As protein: CASSQGPGHNNEQFF.

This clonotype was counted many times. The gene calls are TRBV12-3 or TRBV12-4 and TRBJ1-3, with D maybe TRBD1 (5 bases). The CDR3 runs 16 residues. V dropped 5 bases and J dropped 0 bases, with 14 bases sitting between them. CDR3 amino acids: CASSPREGSSGNTIYF. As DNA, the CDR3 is TGTGCCAGCAGTCCCAGGGAGGGGAGCTCTGGAAACACCATATATTTT.